This T cell receptor beta chain was obtained from a study of blood T cell repertoires in COVID-19. Clones were read by immunoSEQ multiplex PCR, and TCRdb kept only the in-frame ones, dropping some. The table has 200,000 to 300,000 clones, around 84% seen once. The CDR3 consists of 15 residues. Germline V gene sequence: CDR1 MDHEN, CDR2 SYDVKM. V shed 4 bases, J shed 5 bases, and the junction held 5 bases outside the gene matches. The sample was peripheral blood. This TCR was recovered from a man between 60 and 70 years old with acute or convalescent COVID-19. V gene TRBV28 combines with J gene TRBJ2-5; 12 nucleotides align to TRBD2. The CDR3 protein is CASSWTSGIGETQYF. In DNA, the CDR3 is TGTGCCAGCAGTTGGACTAGCGGGATTGGGGAGACCCAGTACTTC.